The present T cell receptor (beta chain) was sequenced within a study of glioma-infiltrating T cells after dendritic cell vaccination. Study summary: Patients had newly diagnosed or recurrent glioblastoma and received dendritic cell vaccines.

Germline values: CDR1 MDHEN, CDR2 SYDVKM. CDR3 length: 15 amino acids. Trimming removed 10 bases from V and 3 bases from J, with 18 bases in between. TCRdb's table, derived via immunoSEQ multiplex PCR, lists solely in-frame clones and lacks some. The sample lists over 65,000 clones; about 85% were seen once. Time point of the sample: after dendritic cell vaccination, including at tumor progression/relapse. Selection required adequate fresh-frozen tumor tissue plus more than two years' survival data. The rearrangement links TRBV28 to TRBJ2-2, with D perhaps TRBD2 (6 bases). The sequence was obtained from a human donor with glioblastoma. Sequences were derived from blood, sampled after dendritic cell vaccination. The CDR3 region is CAILKRRGHTGELFF. The CDR3 DNA sequence: TGTGCCATCCTTAAGAGGAGGGGTCACACCGGGGAGCTGTTTTTT.